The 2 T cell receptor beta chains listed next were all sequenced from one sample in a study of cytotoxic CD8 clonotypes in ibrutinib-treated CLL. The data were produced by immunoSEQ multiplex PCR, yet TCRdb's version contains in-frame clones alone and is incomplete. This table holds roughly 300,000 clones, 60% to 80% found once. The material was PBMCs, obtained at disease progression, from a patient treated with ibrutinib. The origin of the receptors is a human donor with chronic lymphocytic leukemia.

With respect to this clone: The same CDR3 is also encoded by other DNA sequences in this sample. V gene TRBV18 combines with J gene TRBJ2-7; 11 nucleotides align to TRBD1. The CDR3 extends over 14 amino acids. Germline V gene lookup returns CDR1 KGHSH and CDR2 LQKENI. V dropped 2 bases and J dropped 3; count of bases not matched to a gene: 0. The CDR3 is CASSPGTGGYEQYF. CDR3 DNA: TGTGCCAGCTCACCAGGGACAGGGGGCTACGAGCAGTACTTC.

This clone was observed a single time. Written as DNA, the CDR3 is TGTGCCAGCAGGGACAGGGGAAATACTGAAGCTTTCTTT. It is translated as CASRDRGNTEAFF. V and J are TRBV2 and TRBJ1-1; 9 nucleotides match TRBD1. Germline CDR1 SNHLY, CDR2 FYNNEI. J lost 5 bases, V lost 6 bases, and 4 bases had no gene match. The CDR3 is 13 amino acids. Looking up the rest from reference TRBV2 and TRBJ1-1 gives the full variable domain: EPEVTQTPSHQVTQMGQEVILRCVPISNHLYFYWYRQILGQKVEFLVSFYNNEISEKSEIFDDQFSVERPDGSNFTLKIRSTKLEDSAMYFCASRDRGNTEAFFGQGTRLTVV.